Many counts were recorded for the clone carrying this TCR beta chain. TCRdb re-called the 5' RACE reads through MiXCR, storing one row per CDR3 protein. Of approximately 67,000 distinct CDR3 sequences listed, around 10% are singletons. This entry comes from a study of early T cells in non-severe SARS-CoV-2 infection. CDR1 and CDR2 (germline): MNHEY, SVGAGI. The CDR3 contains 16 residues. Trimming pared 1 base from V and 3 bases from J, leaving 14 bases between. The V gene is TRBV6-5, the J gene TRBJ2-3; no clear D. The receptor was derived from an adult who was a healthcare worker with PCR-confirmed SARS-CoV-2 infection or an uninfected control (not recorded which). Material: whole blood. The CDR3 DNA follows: TGTGCCAGCAGTTACTTCTCACGGCTCTTTACAGATACGCAGTATTTT. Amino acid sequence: CASSYFSRLFTDTQYF.